This TCR beta chain was recovered during a study of cytomegalovirus exposure and HLA in healthy donors. It was with 60 Vbeta and 13 Jbeta primers that the PCR ran. Profiling relied on immunoSEQ multiplex PCR, and the TCRdb table lists in-frame clones only, not all of them. Of roughly 110,000 clones listed, 65% to 85% are singletons. The CDR3 extends over 14 amino acids. Between the trimmed V and J ends, which lost 8 bases and 7 bases, there was a span of 17 bases. Per germline, CDR1 SGHVS and CDR2 FQNEAQ. The clonotype was recovered from a male donor in good health and CMV-seropositive. The rearrangement joins TRBV7-8 to TRBJ2-2, with D possibly TRBD2 on 6 matching bases. The sample taken for sequencing was PBMCs. The CDR3 DNA follows: TGTGCCAGCGGCCGGGACTCCCGTGGCGGGGAGCTGTTTTTT. Translated, it gives CASGRDSRGGELFF.